A selection of T cell receptor beta chains follows, all from one sample in a study of technical replicates of blood from a handful of donors. Produced via immunoSEQ multiplex PCR; TCRdb's table is partial and in-frame only. The table shows about 70,000 clones, with 85% to 95% occurring only once. The sequencing input was T cells isolated from PBMCs. The receptors derive from a human donor in good health. CDR3s include the opening cysteine and the closing phenylalanine or tryptophan. Fields, in order: clone size, D gene, V gene, J gene, CDR3 protein, CDR3 DNA. D genes are given only for firm matches. Some rows have no size entry. The others give once, few or many, or a class for an expanded clone.

>NA|NA|TRBV4-2|TRBJ1-1
CASSQAGNTEAFF
TGTGCCAGCAGCCAAGCAGGGAACACTGAAGCTTTCTTT
>NA|NA|TRBV6-1|TRBJ2-7
CASSEERGSYEQYF
TGTGCCAGCAGTGAAGAAAGGGGCTCCTACGAGCAGTACTTC
>NA|NA|TRBV21-1|TRBJ2-2
CASSKLTGGAGGELFF
TGTGCCAGCAGCAAATTAACGGGGGGGGCAGGCGGGGAGCTGTTTTTT
>NA|TRBD1|TRBV5-1|TRBJ1-4
CASSLFTGGVEKLFF
TGCGCCAGCAGCTTGTTTACAGGGGGCGTTGAAAAACTGTTTTTT
>NA|NA|TRBV14|TRBJ1-1
CASSREPREVTEAFF
TGTGCCAGCAGCCGAGAACCCCGGGAGGTCACTGAAGCTTTCTTT
>NA|TRBD1|TRBV13|TRBJ1-4
CASSLGQGIEKLFF
TGTGCCAGCAGCTTGGGACAGGGGATTGAAAAACTGTTTTTT
>once|NA|TRBV10-3|TRBJ2-7
CAISGASDPVMGSYEQYF
TGTGCCATCAGTGGGGCTAGCGACCCAGTGATGGGCTCCTACGAGCAGTACTTC
>NA|TRBD1|TRBV7-2|TRBJ1-2
CASSPPGTGEGDGYTF
TGTGCCAGCAGCCCTCCCGGGACAGGGGAGGGCGATGGCTACACCTTC
>once|TRBD1|TRBV6-5|TRBJ2-7
CASSNGQAYEQYF
TGTGCCAGTTCTAACGGACAGGCCTACGAGCAGTACTTC
>NA|TRBD2|TRBV9|TRBJ2-2
CASSVRLADGELFF
TGTGCCAGCAGCGTAAGGCTAGCGGACGGGGAGCTGTTTTTT
>NA|NA|TRBV7-9|TRBJ2-7
CASSPQGSSYEQYF
TGTGCCAGCAGCCCCCAGGGTAGCTCCTACGAGCAGTACTTC
>once|TRBD1|TRBV27|TRBJ1-4
CASTAGGYEKLFF
TGTGCCAGCACGGCAGGGGGCTATGAAAAACTGTTTTTT
>NA|NA|TRBV7-3|TRBJ2-1
CASTVGGPLNEQFF
TGTGCCAGCACCGTCGGCGGCCCTCTAAATGAGCAGTTCTTC
>NA|NA|TRBV5-4|TRBJ2-7
CASSSTGKGEQYF
TGTGCCAGCAGCTCAACAGGTAAGGGCGAGCAGTACTTC
>NA|NA|TRBV7-3|TRBJ1-5
CASSLTRDKPQHF
TGTGCCAGCAGCTTAACCCGAGATAAGCCCCAGCATTTT
>once|NA|TRBV6-5|TRBJ1-1
CASNTQRNTEAFF
TGTGCCAGCAATACACAGAGGAACACTGAAGCTTTCTTT
>NA|TRBD2|TRBV30|TRBJ2-1
CACLPGGGREQFF
TGTGCCTGTCTGCCGGGGGGGGGCCGTGAGCAGTTCTTC
>NA|NA|TRBV6-5|TRBJ1-4
CASSYSRQSNEKLFF
TGTGCCAGCAGTTACTCGCGACAGAGTAATGAAAAACTGTTTTTT